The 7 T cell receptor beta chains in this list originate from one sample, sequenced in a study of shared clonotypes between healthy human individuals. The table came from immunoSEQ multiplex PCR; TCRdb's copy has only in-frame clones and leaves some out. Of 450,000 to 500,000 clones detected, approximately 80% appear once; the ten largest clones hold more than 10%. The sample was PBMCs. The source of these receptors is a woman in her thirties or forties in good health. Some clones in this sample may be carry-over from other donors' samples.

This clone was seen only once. The chain's CDR3 is CASSPILGGEKLFF. Here the CDR3 DNA reads TGTGCCAGTAGTCCAATTCTCGGGGGTGAAAAACTGTTTTTT. The V gene is TRBV19, the J gene TRBJ1-4, with D possibly TRBD1 on 5 matching bases. V was clipped by 5 bases and J by 7 bases, with 14 bases between them. The germline CDR1 and CDR2 sequences are LNHDA and SQIVND (reference sequence). This CDR3 is built from 14 residues.

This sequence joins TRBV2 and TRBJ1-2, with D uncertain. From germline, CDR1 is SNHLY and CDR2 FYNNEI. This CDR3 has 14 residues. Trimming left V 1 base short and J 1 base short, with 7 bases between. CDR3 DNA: TGTGCCAGCAGTGAAGTTGGGGATAACTATGGCTACACCTTC. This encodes CASSEVGDNYGYTF.

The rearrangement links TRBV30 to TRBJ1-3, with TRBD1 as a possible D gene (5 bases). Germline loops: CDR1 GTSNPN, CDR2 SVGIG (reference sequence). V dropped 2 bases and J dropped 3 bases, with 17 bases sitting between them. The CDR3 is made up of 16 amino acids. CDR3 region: CAWSSWGSPGGNTIYF. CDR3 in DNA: TGTGCCTGGAGTTCTTGGGGGTCCCCGGGTGGAAACACCATATATTTT.

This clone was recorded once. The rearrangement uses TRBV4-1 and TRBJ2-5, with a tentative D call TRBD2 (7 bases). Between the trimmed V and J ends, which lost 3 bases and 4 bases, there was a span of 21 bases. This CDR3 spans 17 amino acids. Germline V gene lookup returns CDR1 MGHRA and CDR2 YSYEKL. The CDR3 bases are TGCGCCAGCAGCCAGCCGCTGTACCGGGGGGCCGGAGAGACCCAGTACTTC. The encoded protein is CASSQPLYRGAGETQYF.

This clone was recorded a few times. CDR3 in DNA: TGCAGCGTTGGACAGCGCTCCTACAATGAGCAGTTCTTC. This translates into CSVGQRSYNEQFF. The chain employs TRBV29-1 and TRBJ2-1; perhaps TRBD1 as D (5 bases). V was pared by 4 bases and J by 0 bases, with 7 bases between. This CDR3 comprises 13 residues. CDR1 is SQVTM, CDR2 ANQGSEA, per germline.

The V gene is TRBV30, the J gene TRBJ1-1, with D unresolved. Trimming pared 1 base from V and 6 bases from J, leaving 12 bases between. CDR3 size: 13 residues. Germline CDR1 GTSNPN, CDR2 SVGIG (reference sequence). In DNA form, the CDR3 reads TGTGCCTGGAGTGACGGCCGTCCCTCTGAAGCTTTCTTT. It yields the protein CAWSDGRPSEAFF.

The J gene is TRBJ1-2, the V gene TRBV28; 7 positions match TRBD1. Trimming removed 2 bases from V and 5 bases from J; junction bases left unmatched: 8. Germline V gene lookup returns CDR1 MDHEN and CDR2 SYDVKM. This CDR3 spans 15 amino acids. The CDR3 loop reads CASSLAGQKGYGYTF. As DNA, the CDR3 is TGTGCCAGCAGTTTAGCGGGACAGAAGGGGTATGGCTACACCTTC.